A selection of T cell receptor beta chains follows, all from one sample in a study of CD4 T cells in relation to SARS-CoV-2 and coronaviruses. Antigens of these TCRs are unknown. The table came from immunoSEQ multiplex PCR; TCRdb's copy has only in-frame clones and leaves some out. The sample yields about 22,000 clones, around 77% seen once. Sequenced material: CD4+ T cells from PBMCs, cultured in vitro. The receptors stem from a human donor in good health. The conserved cysteine and the conserved F or W are not part of the CDR3 here. A clone size is listed for some rows: how often the clone was seen (once, few, many), or a class if it is expanded.

clone_size v_call cdr3_aa
- TRBV6-5 ASSYDAQAAGGYT
few TRBV6-5 ASSAPAGEPDTQY
few TRBV12-5 ASGSGVFGGRAYGYT
- TRBV2 ATKTSANYEQY
- TRBV4-1 ASSQEVTGATDTQY
- TRBV7-3 ASSLRTSGTGANVLT
- TRBV2 ASSPGTGGCY
- TRBV27 ASSFTGLTDTQY
few TRBV7-9 ASSPLAGGNFGQY
- TRBV7-2 ASSLAAVQETQY
- TRBV27 ASSLSNRGLSGYT
- TRBV28 ASSLGSRETQY
once TRBV14 ASSQVGRGRATQQF
- TRBV7-2 ASSLTHMNTEAF
- TRBV7-9 ASSPLGRGDTEAF
- TRBV3-1/TRBV3-2 ASSRQGDEQF
once TRBV5-1 ASSLAGRHNEQY
- TRBV5-4 ASSSSGTVYGYT
- TRBV12-3/TRBV12-4 ASRHNNQPQH
- TRBV7-3 ASRPSGSSYNEQF
once TRBV19 ASTMLQGSGNTIY
- TRBV24-1 ATSDPNQDSLVY
- TRBV12-3/TRBV12-4 ASGANYEQY
- TRBV19 ASSIDGGASNQPQH
- TRBV11-2 ASSFIGRVSYEQY
- TRBV12-5 ASGLGVWGDYGYT
- TRBV18 ASSPRGQAENIQY
- TRBV24-1 ATGNSGEPYNEQF
once TRBV28 ASSLGKGGRNEQF
- TRBV30 AWSLTGSGEQY
- TRBV4-1 ASSQFHDQPQH
- TRBV28 ASRPPTAPYEQY
- TRBV15 ATSRDVGADTQY
- TRBV19 ASSENTEAF
- TRBV5-5 ASSFLSSYEQY
- TRBV5-1 ASFRDSSYNEQF
- TRBV3-1/TRBV3-2 ASSQSTAVGQY
few TRBV7-2 ASSLGRYEQY
- TRBV2 ASSEGETQY
- TRBV28 ASSLSVGTPSRTDTQY
- TRBV3-1/TRBV3-2 ASSQVDSHASTDTQY
- TRBV27 ASSSILRGAKDQPQH
- TRBV6-2/TRBV6-3 ASSPGLEYNEQF
- TRBV4-1 ASSQGRQFGTYNEQF
- TRBV19 ASSRTSGAQETQY
- TRBV5-1 ASSLAGVGLTNEKLF
- TRBV6-5 ASSWAGRGGAEAF
few TRBV6-5 ASSRFSGNTIY
- TRBV6-5 ASVRSSGNTIY
- TRBV15 ATSRDPGTADTQY
- TRBV2 ASSLRTGNTEAF
- TRBV5-4 ASSLNLPSGSGGQY
once TRBV6-2/TRBV6-3 ASSYLEGLTDTQY